This paragraph reports one T cell receptor beta chain. Clones were sequenced by immunoSEQ multiplex PCR, and TCRdb holds only the in-frame ones, with some missing. The table has roughly 20,000 clones, 70% to 90% seen once. This entry belongs to a study of blood T cell repertoires in COVID-19. Study information: Sources were T cells, B-cell-depleted T cells, or PBMCs; the material itself was cDNA or gDNA.

Germline assignment: CDR1 MNHNS and CDR2 SASEGT. The J segment lost 8 bases and the V segment lost 1 base, leaving 13 bases of the junction unmatched. CDR3 length equals 17 residues. V and J are TRBV6-1 and TRBJ1-2, with 10 bases fitting TRBD1. The receptor was isolated from a human donor with active COVID-19. The donor label of this sample is uncertain. The sequenced material came from peripheral blood. In DNA form, the CDR3 reads TGTGCCAGCAGTGAAGAGACAGGGGGCTTGTGGCCTTGGGGCTACACCTTC. It yields the protein CASSEETGGLWPWGYTF.